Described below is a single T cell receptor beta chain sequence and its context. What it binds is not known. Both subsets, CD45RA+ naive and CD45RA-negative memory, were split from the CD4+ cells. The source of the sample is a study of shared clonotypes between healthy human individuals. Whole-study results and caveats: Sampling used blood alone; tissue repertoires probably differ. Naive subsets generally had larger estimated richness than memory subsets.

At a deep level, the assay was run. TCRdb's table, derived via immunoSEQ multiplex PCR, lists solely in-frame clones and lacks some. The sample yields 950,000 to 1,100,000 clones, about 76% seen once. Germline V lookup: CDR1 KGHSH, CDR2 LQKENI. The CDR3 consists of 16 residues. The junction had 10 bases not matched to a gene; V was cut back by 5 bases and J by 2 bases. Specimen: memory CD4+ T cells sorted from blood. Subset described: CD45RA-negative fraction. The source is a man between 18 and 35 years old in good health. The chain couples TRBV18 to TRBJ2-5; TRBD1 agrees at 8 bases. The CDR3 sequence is CASSSRRQGTQETQYF. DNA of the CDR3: TGTGCCAGCTCATCGAGACGACAGGGGACTCAAGAGACCCAGTACTTC. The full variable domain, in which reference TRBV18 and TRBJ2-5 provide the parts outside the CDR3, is NAGVMQNPRHLVRRRGQEARLRCSPMKGHSHVYWYRQLPEEGLKFMVYLQKENIIDESGMPKERFSAEFPKEGPSILRIQQVVRGDSAAYFCASSSRRQGTQETQYFGPGTRLLVL.